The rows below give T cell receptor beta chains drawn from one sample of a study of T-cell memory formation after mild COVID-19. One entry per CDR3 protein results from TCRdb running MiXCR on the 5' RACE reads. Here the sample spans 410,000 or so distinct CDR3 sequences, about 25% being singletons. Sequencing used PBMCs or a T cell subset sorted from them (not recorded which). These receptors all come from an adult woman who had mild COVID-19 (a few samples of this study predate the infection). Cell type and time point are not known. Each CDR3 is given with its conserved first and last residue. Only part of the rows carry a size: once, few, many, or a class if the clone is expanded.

CASSPKGQLFYGYTF	TRBV12-3/TRBV12-4	TRBJ1-2	-
CASSQDPGGSYEQYF	TRBV4-1	TRBJ2-7	-
CASSWRGQGAGEQYF	TRBV13	TRBJ2-7	-
CASKLFTGELFF	TRBV6-5	TRBJ2-2	few
CASSPGERGTYNEQFF	TRBV6-2/TRBV6-3	TRBJ2-1	few
CASSDCRQPQETQYF	TRBV6-4	TRBJ2-5	-
CASSQGPGFNTEAFF	TRBV4-1	TRBJ1-1	-
CATSDSGHPKNIQYF	TRBV24-1	TRBJ2-4	-
CASSYEGQGAYGYTF	TRBV4-2	TRBJ1-2	few
CASSPPDRVSYNEQFF	TRBV7-8	TRBJ2-1	-
CASSPIAGYNEQFF	TRBV7-6	TRBJ2-1	few
CASSYQLRGRGTYEQYF	TRBV6-6	TRBJ2-7	few
CASSQDPGGARGYTF	TRBV3-1	TRBJ1-2	few
CASSYGGGRGMNTEAFF	TRBV6-5	TRBJ1-1	few
CASSLGIAGSYEQYF	TRBV5-5	TRBJ2-7	few
CASSSTGGPYEQYF	TRBV12-3/TRBV12-4	TRBJ2-7	-
CATTETSGELFF	TRBV24-1	TRBJ2-2	few
CASSSPSGGRYEQYF	TRBV7-8	TRBJ2-7	few
CASSPDRSYNEQFF	TRBV5-1	TRBJ2-1	many
CSVASPPYGYTF	TRBV29-1	TRBJ1-2	-
CASMGISQPQHF	TRBV6-6	TRBJ1-5	few
CSARDPIKGNTEAFF	TRBV20-1	TRBJ1-1	many
CASSFSGAPRDTQYF	TRBV11-2	TRBJ2-3	many
CASSSQGAGYTF	TRBV28	TRBJ1-2	-
CASSLDVYNEQFF	TRBV19	TRBJ2-1	many
CASSEPRAGNKLFF	TRBV25-1	TRBJ1-4	few
CASSLEGLAFTGQFF	TRBV7-9	TRBJ2-1	-
CASGEEETQYF	TRBV2	TRBJ2-5	-
CAIRGGGGVEAFF	TRBV10-3	TRBJ1-1	few
CASSPGQVFSPSTDTQYF	TRBV7-9	TRBJ2-3	few
CATSGEDAEAVTGELFF	TRBV24-1	TRBJ2-2	-
CASSEGRVTYGYTF	TRBV2	TRBJ1-2	-
CASSFEVPYEQYF	TRBV28	TRBJ2-7	few
CASSPRTVNYEQYF	TRBV7-6	TRBJ2-7	few
CASSQVGQGIHGTEAFF	TRBV4-1	TRBJ1-1	-
CASSLVVTLYNEQFF	TRBV7-2	TRBJ2-1	-
CASSFSERGYGYTF	TRBV5-6	TRBJ1-2	-
CASSQGHKYQETQYF	TRBV4-1	TRBJ2-5	few
CASSSGTGNNGNQPQHF	TRBV6-5	TRBJ1-5	-
CASSRGTGGDTQYF	TRBV5-5	TRBJ2-3	-
CASTFTGDEAFF	TRBV12-3/TRBV12-4	TRBJ1-1	few
CATARARGSYGYTF	TRBV19	TRBJ1-2	few
CSVVGLARPYNEQFF	TRBV29-1	TRBJ2-1	-
CSVEVFREQYF	TRBV29-1	TRBJ2-7	few
CSARERDSLEQFF	TRBV20-1	TRBJ2-1	few
CATGQGETNQPQHF	TRBV15	TRBJ1-5	-
CASIYRGPGELFF	TRBV12-3/TRBV12-4	TRBJ2-2	few
CASSPGGRANYGYTF	TRBV9	TRBJ1-2	-
CASSLRVSGRALTGELFF	TRBV5-7	TRBJ2-2	few
CAISDSSGRAEQYF	TRBV10-3	TRBJ2-7	many
CASSSLGLAGGWSEQYF	TRBV6-6	TRBJ2-7	-
CASSPHTRGANVLTF	TRBV12-3/TRBV12-4	TRBJ2-6	few
CASSLVGGRYNEQFF	TRBV7-9	TRBJ2-1	-
CASNQIRFYGYTF	TRBV6-6	TRBJ1-2	-
CASRLAASYEQYF	TRBV12-3/TRBV12-4	TRBJ2-7	many